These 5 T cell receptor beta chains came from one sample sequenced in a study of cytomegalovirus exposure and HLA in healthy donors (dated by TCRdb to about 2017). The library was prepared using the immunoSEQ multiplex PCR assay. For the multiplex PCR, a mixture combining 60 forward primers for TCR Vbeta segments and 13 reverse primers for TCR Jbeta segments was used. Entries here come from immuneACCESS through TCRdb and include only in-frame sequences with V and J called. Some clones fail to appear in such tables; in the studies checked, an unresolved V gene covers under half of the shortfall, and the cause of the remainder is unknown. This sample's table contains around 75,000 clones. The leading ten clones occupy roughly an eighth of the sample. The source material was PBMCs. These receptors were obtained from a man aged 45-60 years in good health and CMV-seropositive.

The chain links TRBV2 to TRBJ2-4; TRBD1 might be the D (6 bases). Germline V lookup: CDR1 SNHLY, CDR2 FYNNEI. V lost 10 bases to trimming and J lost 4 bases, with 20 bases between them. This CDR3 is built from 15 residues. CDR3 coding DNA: TGTGCCACCCACCTATTGGACAGACGTAAAAACATTCAGTACTTC. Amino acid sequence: CATHLLDRRKNIQYF.

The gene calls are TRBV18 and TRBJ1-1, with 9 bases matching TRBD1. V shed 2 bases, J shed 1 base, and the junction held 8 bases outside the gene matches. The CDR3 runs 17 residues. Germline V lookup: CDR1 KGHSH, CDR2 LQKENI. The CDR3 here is CASSPNRGTGRNTEAFF. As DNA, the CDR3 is TGTGCCAGCTCACCAAATCGGGGGACAGGGAGGAACACTGAAGCTTTCTTT.

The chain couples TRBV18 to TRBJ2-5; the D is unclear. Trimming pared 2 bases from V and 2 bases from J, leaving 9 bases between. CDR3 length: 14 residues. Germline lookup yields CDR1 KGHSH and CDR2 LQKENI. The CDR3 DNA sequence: TGTGCCAGCTCACCAGAGCTCTTACAAGAGACCCAGTACTTC. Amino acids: CASSPELLQETQYF.

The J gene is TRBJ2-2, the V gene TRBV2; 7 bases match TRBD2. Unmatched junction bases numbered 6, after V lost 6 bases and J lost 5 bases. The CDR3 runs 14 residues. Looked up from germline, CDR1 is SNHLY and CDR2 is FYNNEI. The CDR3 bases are TGTGCCAGCAGCGGACTAGGAGGGACCGGGGAGCTGTTTTTT. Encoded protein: CASSGLGGTGELFF.

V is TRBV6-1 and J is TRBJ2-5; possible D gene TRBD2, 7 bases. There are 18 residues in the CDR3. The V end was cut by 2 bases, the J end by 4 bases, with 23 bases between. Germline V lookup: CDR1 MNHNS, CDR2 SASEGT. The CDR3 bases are TGTGCCAGCAGTGAACGGGTGGGGGGGGCCGAGCGGGGAGAGACCCAGTACTTC. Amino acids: CASSERVGGAERGETQYF.